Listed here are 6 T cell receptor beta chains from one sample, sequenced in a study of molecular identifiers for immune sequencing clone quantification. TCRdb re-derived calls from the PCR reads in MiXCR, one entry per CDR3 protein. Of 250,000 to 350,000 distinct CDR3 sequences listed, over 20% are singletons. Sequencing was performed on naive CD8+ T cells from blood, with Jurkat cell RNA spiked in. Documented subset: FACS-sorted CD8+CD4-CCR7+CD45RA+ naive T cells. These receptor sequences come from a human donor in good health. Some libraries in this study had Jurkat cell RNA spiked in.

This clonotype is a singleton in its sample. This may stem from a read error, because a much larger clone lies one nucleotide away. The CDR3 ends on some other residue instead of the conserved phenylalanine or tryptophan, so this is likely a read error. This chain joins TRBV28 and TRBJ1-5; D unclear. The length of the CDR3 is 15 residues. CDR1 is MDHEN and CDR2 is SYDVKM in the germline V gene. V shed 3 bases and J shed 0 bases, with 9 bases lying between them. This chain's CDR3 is CASSFVISSNQPQHS. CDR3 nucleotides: TGTGCCAGCAGTTTTGTTATCAGTAGCAATCAGCCCCAGCATTCT.

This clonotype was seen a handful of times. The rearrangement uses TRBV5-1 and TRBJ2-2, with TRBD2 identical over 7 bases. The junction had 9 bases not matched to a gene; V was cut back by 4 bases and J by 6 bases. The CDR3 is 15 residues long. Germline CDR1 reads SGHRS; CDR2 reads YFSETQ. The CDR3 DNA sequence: TGCGCCAGCAGCCAACCAGGTGGACTAGCCGGGGAGCTGTTTTTT. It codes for CASSQPGGLAGELFF.

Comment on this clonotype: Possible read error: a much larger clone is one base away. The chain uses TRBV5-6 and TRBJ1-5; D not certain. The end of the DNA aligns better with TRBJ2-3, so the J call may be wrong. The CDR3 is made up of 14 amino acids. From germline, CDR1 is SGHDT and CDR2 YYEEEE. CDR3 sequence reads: CASSLTNSNQPQYF. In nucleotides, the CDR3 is TGTGCCAGCAGCTTAACGAATAGCAATCAGCCCCAGTATTTT.

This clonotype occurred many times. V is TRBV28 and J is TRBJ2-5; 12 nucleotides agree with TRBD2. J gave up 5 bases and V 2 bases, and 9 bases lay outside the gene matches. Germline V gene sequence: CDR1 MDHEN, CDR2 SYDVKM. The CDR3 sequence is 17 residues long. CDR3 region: CASSLPLAGGPGETQYF. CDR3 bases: TGTGCCAGCAGTTTACCGCTAGCGGGAGGGCCGGGTGAGACCCAGTACTTC.

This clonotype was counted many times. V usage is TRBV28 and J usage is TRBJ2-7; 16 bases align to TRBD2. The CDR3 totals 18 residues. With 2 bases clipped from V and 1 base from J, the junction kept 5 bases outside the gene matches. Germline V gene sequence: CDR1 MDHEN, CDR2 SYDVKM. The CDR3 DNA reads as TGTGCCAGCAGTTTAGGTTCGGGACTAGCGGGAGGGTCCTACGAGCAGTACTTC. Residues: CASSLGSGLAGGSYEQYF.

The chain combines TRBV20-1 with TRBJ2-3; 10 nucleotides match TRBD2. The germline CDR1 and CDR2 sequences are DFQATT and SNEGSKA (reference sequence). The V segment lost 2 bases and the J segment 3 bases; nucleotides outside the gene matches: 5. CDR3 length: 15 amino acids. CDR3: CSARPRTSGTDTQYF. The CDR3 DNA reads TGCAGTGCTAGACCGCGGACTAGCGGTACAGATACGCAGTATTTT.